This TCR beta chain comes out of a study of T cell repertoires in cytomegalovirus infection. Study at large: In public TCR beta signatures, there were indications of both CMV infection and matching HLA type.

A remark on this clonotype: Its target is not known.

Regarding the study as a whole: Totalled public TCR beta family frequency picked out people who carried CMV plus the relevant HLA. What dominated the ex vivo response were HLA-C-restricted CMV-specific TCR beta clonotypes.

TCRdb re-called the reads with MiXCR, one entry per CDR3 protein. The sample shows about 330,000 distinct CDR3 sequences, over 7.5% of them seen only once. Material for sequencing was PBMCs. The clonotype originates from a human donor in good health (CMV status not recorded). Some clones in this sample may be carry-over from other donors' samples.

CDR3 sequence (DNA): TGCAGCGTTGAAGTGGGTCAGGATACGCAGTATTTT. It translates to CSVEVGQDTQYF. The rearrangement joins TRBV29-1 to TRBJ2-3; D remains ambiguous. Germline V gene data show CDR1 as SQVTM and CDR2 as ANQGSEA. The CDR3 has 12 amino acids. V was trimmed by 1 base and J by 6 bases, leaving 8 bases between them.